The clone carrying this TCR beta chain has a single count. Its target is not known. This sample is drawn from a study of T cell responses to AZD1222 COVID-19 vaccine. Study-level findings and limits: White British donors predominated, females outnumbered males, and clonal diversity was possibly underestimated. Among spike-specific TCRs, nearly half reportedly target unmutated variant regions. Increased Spike-specific TCR breadth and depth were observed after two AZD1222 doses. At baseline, just 5 or 6 AZD1222 recipients tested seropositive.

The assay was immunoSEQ multiplex PCR, and TCRdb's table has in-frame clones only and misses some. The sample carries 65,000 to 85,000 clones, 70% to 90% recorded once. The TCR was taken from an adult in good health. This material consisted of peripheral blood, taken on day 0 of AZD1222 vaccination.

CDR3 loop: CASNASPFSTDTQYF. CDR3 DNA: TGTGCCAGCAACGCCTCGCCCTTTAGCACAGATACGCAGTATTTT. The chain carries TRBV9 and TRBJ2-3; D is unresolved. CDR1 is SGDLS and CDR2 is YYNGEE in the germline V gene. The CDR3 runs 15 residues. Trimming removed 6 bases from V and 0 bases from J, with 14 bases in between.